Sequencing of this T cell receptor beta chain was carried out in a study of blood T cell repertoires in COVID-19 (dated by TCRdb to 2018 to 2021). The study in broad terms: Samples from collaborators originated in the United States, Italy and Spain and spanned both the acute and convalescent phases of COVID-19. The prospective study material was composed of cDNA or gDNA derived from T cells, B-cell-depleted T cells, or PBMCs. HLA class I and class II types, where available, came from metadata supplied by the sample provider rather than from assay-based typing. Subjects who had been exposed to COVID-19, were actively infected with it, or had recovered from it provided the deeply sampled blood TCRbeta repertoires that made up the dataset. A de-identified subject ID, COVID-19 status, age in years and sex were almost always included in the sample metadata. The samples were drawn from two sources: the first 160 participants of the ongoing ImmuneRACE study, and over 950 subjects contributed by 6 global collaborators. The repertoires were made available in a free public database intended to serve as a resource for research on the immune response to SARS-CoV-2.

Points the paper makes about the study in general: How much clinical and demographic metadata was included differed by source and by participant, and the metadata was provided uncurated.

With regard to this clone: Its binding antigen is unknown. Base qualities are not recorded, but no much larger clone differs from it by a single base.

The germline V gene gives CDR1 as MDHEN and CDR2 as SYDVKM. At the junction V is shortened by 3 bases and J by 11 bases; bases outside the gene matches: 10. Including the terminal cysteine and phenylalanine, the CDR3 comprises 14 residues. Only the CDR3 portion is preserved as DNA: 42 bases, with reading frame beginning at the first base. Whole blood was collected in K2EDTA tubes by collaborating institutions according to the institutions' own protocols. For TCRbeta analysis, collaborators shipped samples as frozen whole blood, isolated PBMCs, or DNA extracted from either of those sample types. The immunoSEQ Assay, a bias-controlled multiplex PCR, was used to amplify TCRbeta CDR3 regions from genomic DNA. Per the authors' processing: The number of nucleated cells in each sample was estimated from the amplification of reference gene primers within the assay. To quantify the absolute abundance of each unique TCRbeta CDR3 rearrangement, sequence reads were collapsed and filtered. Productive Simpson clonality was computed per sample as the square root of Simpson's diversity index over productive rearrangements. Not all clones reach the TCRdb copy of this immuneACCESS table, which keeps in-frame sequences only. Checked studies attribute under half of the gap to unresolved V genes and leave the rest unexplained. V and J calls and clone size are copied from that table; D and trimming were computed from the DNA. Counted in this sample were around 130,000 clones; approximately 80% of them appeared once. The top ten clonotypes cover roughly 7.9% of the sample.

The sequence was obtained from a human donor in a cohort sampled during active COVID-19. The material sequenced was peripheral blood. In this chain, TRBV28 is recombined with TRBJ1-1, with 9 central nucleotides matching TRBD1. The DNA sequence is given as TGTGCCAGCAGTTTTCCCGGGACAGGGACGTGGGCTTTCTTT. This encodes CASSFPGTGTWAFF.